The 24 T cell receptor beta chains reported below all come from one sample, sequenced in a study of OX40 agonist ivuxolimab in advanced cancers. Clones were sequenced by immunoSEQ multiplex PCR, and TCRdb holds only the in-frame ones, with some missing. The table lists 66,000 or so clones, around 87% of them singletons, with roughly 2% in the top ten. The source was CD4+ or CD8+ T cells sorted from blood, collected in a trial of the OX40 agonist ivuxolimab. All receptors come from an adult with an advanced solid tumor such as melanoma, head and neck, liver or kidney cancer.

The rearrangement links TRBV19 to TRBJ2-1, with TRBD2 identical over 9 bases. CDR1 and CDR2 (germline): LNHDA, SQIVND (reference sequence). The CDR3 spans 15 residues. V lost 6 bases, J lost 9 bases, and 12 bases stayed unmatched. The CDR3 DNA follows: TGTGCCAGTAGCGATCCTAGCGGGGCCTGGGGTGAGCAGTTCTTC. This codes for CASSDPSGAWGEQFF.

The chain links TRBV11-2 to TRBJ1-4, with D tentatively TRBD1 (5 bases). Trimming shortened V by 5 bases and J by 6 bases, and 13 bases separated the two germline ends. Germline V gives CDR1 SGHAT, CDR2 FQNNGV. This CDR3 comprises 14 residues. DNA of the CDR3: TGTGCCAGCAGCCGTGGGGCACAGGATGAAAAACTGTTTTTT. Translated: CASSRGAQDEKLFF.

This clone showed up just once. The chain carries TRBV7-2 and TRBJ2-1; 11 bases agree with TRBD2. The CDR3 covers 15 residues. The V gene's germline CDR1 is SGHTA and CDR2 FQGNSA. Trimming took 2 bases from V and 9 from J; bases not matched to a gene: 6. CDR3 in amino acids: CASSLPGLAGREQFF. CDR3 DNA sequence: TGTGCCAGCAGCTTACCCGGACTAGCGGGCCGTGAGCAGTTCTTC.

CDR3 bases: TGTGCCAGCAGTTACTTAAACCGGGCCCAGTGGGACACAGATACGCAGTATTTT. This encodes CASSYLNRAQWDTDTQYF. The V call is TRBV27, the J call TRBJ2-3; no definite D call. Trimming left V 4 bases short and J 2 bases short, with 22 bases between. The CDR3 is made up of 18 amino acids. Germline CDR1 and CDR2: MNHEY and SMNVEV (reference sequence).

This chain uses TRBV20-1 with TRBJ2-7; D unclear. The DNA end lines up better with TRBJ2-1; the J call may be wrong. The length of the CDR3 is 11 residues. Germline V gene lookup returns CDR1 DFQATT and CDR2 SNEGSKA (reference sequence). The CDR3, as DNA: TGCAGTGGGGGTCAACCCAATGAGCAGTTCTTC. The encoded protein is CSGGQPNEQFF.

CDR3 region: CASSVASMIGEKLFF. The DNA of the CDR3 is TGTGCCAGCAGCGTAGCTTCTATGATCGGTGAAAAACTGTTTTTT. This chain joins TRBV9 and TRBJ1-4; no reliable D call. The CDR3 extends over 15 amino acids. V dropped 0 bases and J dropped 7 bases, with 13 bases sitting between them. The germline gives CDR1 SGDLS, CDR2 YYNGEE. Together with reference TRBV9 and TRBJ1-4, the CDR3 gives the full variable domain: DSGVTQTPKHLITATGQRVTLRCSPRSGDLSVYWYQQSLDQGLQFLIQYYNGEERAKGNILERFSAQQFPDLHSELNLSSLELGDSALYFCASSVASMIGEKLFFGSGTQLSVL.

In regard to this clone: Distinct nucleotide sequences in the sample also encode this CDR3. The rearrangement uses TRBV18 and TRBJ1-1; perhaps TRBD1 as D (6 bases). CDR1 is KGHSH and CDR2 is LQKENI in the germline V gene. The CDR3 is 13 amino acids. V lost 4 bases, J lost 3 bases, and 9 bases lay in between. CDR3 in DNA: TGTGCCAGCTCACTGAACAGGGACACTGAAGCTTTCTTT. Translating gives CASSLNRDTEAFF.

J is TRBJ1-1 and V is TRBV6-5, with D tentatively TRBD1 (5 bases). The CDR3 spans 11 residues. The germline CDR1 and CDR2 sequences are MNHEY and SVGAGI. Trimming took off 4 bases at V and 5 bases at J, with 5 bases between the two ends. CDR3 sequence (DNA): TGTGCCAGCAGTTCAGGGACTGAAGCTTTCTTT. This sequence encodes CASSSGTEAFF.

The chain combines TRBV21-1 with TRBJ1-2; TRBD1 is taken as the D call from the table, unchecked against the DNA. TRBV21-1 is described as a pseudogene. CDR3 length: 17 residues. The CDR3 spells CASSNPLADRANYGYTF. The CDR3 region has the DNA TGTGCCAGCAGCAACCCCTTGGCGGACAGAGCCAACTATGGCTACACCTTC.

The chain is built from TRBV5-1 and TRBJ2-3, with no clear D. CDR1 is SGHRS, CDR2 YFSETQ, per germline. The ends were cut back, 3 bases at V and 4 bases at J, with 9 bases in the middle. The CDR3 loop spans 13 amino acids. DNA of the CDR3: TGCGCCAGCAGCTCTAGGACCGCAGATACGCAGTATTTT. Translation: CASSSRTADTQYF.

The table lists this clone with a count of one. The chain is built from TRBV13 and TRBJ1-3; D is uncertain. Per the germline V gene, CDR1 is PRHDT and CDR2 is FYEKMQ (reference sequence). This CDR3 spans 15 amino acids. The V end was cut by 5 bases, the J end by 0 bases, with 11 bases between. The CDR3 DNA reads as TGTGCCAGCAGCCAAGGGATTGACTCTGGAAACACCATATATTTT. Translated, it gives CASSQGIDSGNTIYF.

A single count supports this clone. The rearrangement links TRBV4-2 to TRBJ2-5; possibly TRBD1 for D (5 bases). The end of the DNA is better explained by TRBJ2-7, so the J call may be wrong. This CDR3 is 16 amino acids long. Germline CDR1 LGHNA, CDR2 YNFKEQ. In DNA form, the CDR3 reads TGTGCCAGCAGCCAAGAAGCCCAGACAGACCACTACGAGCAGTACTTC. Its translation is CASSQEAQTDHYEQYF.

This chain links TRBV4-3 with TRBJ1-2, with TRBD1 as a possible D gene (5 bases). V was clipped by 1 base and J by 8 bases, with 17 bases between them. The V gene's germline CDR1 is LGHNA and CDR2 YSLEER. This CDR3 region has 15 residues. The CDR3 here is CASSQVPATRGGYTF. The CDR3 DNA is TGCGCCAGCAGCCAAGTTCCGGCAACAAGGGGAGGCTACACCTTC.

This sequence joins TRBV6-1 and TRBJ2-1; D is unresolved. The length of the CDR3 is 12 residues. The germline V and J ends were trimmed by 5 bases and 7 bases, with 9 bases remaining between them. Germline-derived CDR1 and CDR2 are MNHNS and SASEGT. The CDR3 region has the DNA TGTGCCAGCAGTCGGAGCAGTAATGAGCAGTTCTTC. Encoded protein: CASSRSSNEQFF.

The CDR3 DNA reads as TGTGCCAGCAGTGGGTTCTCGGGGACAGACAATCAGCCCCAGCATTTT. Its translation is CASSGFSGTDNQPQHF. V and J are TRBV25-1 and TRBJ1-5, with 7 positions matching TRBD1. The trim removed 4 bases at V and 3 bases at J, leaving 9 bases unmatched. The CDR3 extends over 16 amino acids. The germline gives CDR1 MGHDK, CDR2 SYGVNS.

This chain connects TRBV28 to TRBJ1-3, with D hard to call. The ends were cut back, 5 bases at V and 0 bases at J, with 8 bases in the middle. CDR1 MDHEN and CDR2 SYDVKM come from the germline V gene. The CDR3 sequence is 14 residues long. Here the CDR3 DNA reads TGTGCCAGCAGTCCCGCTCCCTCTGGAAACACCATATATTTT. Translating gives CASSPAPSGNTIYF.

This clone has more than one count but fewer than ten. V and J are TRBV6-5 and TRBJ2-2; D not certain. V was trimmed by 6 bases and J by 3 bases, leaving 14 bases between them. CDR3 length: 15 amino acids. From germline, CDR1 is MNHEY and CDR2 SVGAGI. For the CDR3, the DNA is TGTGCCAGCAGCCATAGAAGGGCCGACACCGGGGAGCTGTTTTTT. Its translation is CASSHRRADTGELFF.

This rearrangement joins TRBV5-4 to TRBJ2-7; maybe TRBD1 (6 bases). V was trimmed by 4 bases and J by 2 bases, leaving 19 bases between them. Germline V gives CDR1 SGHNT, CDR2 YYREEE (reference sequence). The length of the CDR3 is 16 residues. DNA for the CDR3: TGTGCCAGCAGCCTCGGGACACCTCCCGGGGCCTACGAGCAGTACTTC. This sequence encodes CASSLGTPPGAYEQYF.

This sequence joins TRBV7-2 and TRBJ2-7; TRBD2 matches at 7 bases. J was trimmed by 0 bases and V by 1 base; bases with no gene match: 3. The CDR3 has 15 amino acids. Per the germline V gene, CDR1 is SGHTA and CDR2 is FQGNSA. CDR3 in amino acids: CASSLEAGHSYEQYF. DNA of the CDR3: TGTGCCAGCAGCTTAGAAGCGGGGCACTCCTACGAGCAGTACTTC.

V is TRBV29-1 and J is TRBJ1-1; no firm D call. Germline V gene data show CDR1 as SQVTM and CDR2 as ANQGSEA. The CDR3 is 12 amino acids. V was pared by 7 bases and J by 1 base, with 10 bases between. DNA for the CDR3: TGCAGCGACCGGGCCCAGAACACTGAAGCTTTCTTT. It codes for CSDRAQNTEAFF.

This rearrangement joins TRBV5-4 to TRBJ1-2; tentatively, D is TRBD1 (5 bases). Looked up from germline, CDR1 is SGHNT and CDR2 is YYREEE (reference sequence). V lost 3 bases and J 1 base, leaving 16 bases between the germline ends. The CDR3 is made up of 16 amino acids. The CDR3 DNA is TGTGCCAGCAGCTCACCTGACCGGGGACGTAACTATGGCTACACCTTC. Its translation: CASSSPDRGRNYGYTF.

This clone was observed a handful of times. The rearrangement links TRBV5-6 to TRBJ2-1; the match to TRBD2 covers 9 bases. This CDR3 contains 16 residues. Germline CDR1 reads SGHDT; CDR2 reads YYEEEE. With V trimmed by 5 bases and J by 9 bases, 15 bases remained unmatched. CDR3 sequence (DNA): TGTGCCAGCAGTCCAGGGGGGACTAGCACGGGTGTTGAGCAGTTCTTC. Its translation is CASSPGGTSTGVEQFF.

The CDR3 nucleotides read TGTGCCAGCAGCTTAGGGAGGGGTAGCGGCACAGATACGCAGTATTTT. This encodes CASSLGRGSGTDTQYF. The V call is TRBV11-3, the J call TRBJ2-3; the D gene is possibly TRBD2 (6 bases). Trimming cost V 1 base and J 1 base, with 12 bases left between them. Germline V lookup: CDR1 SGHNT, CDR2 YENEEA. The CDR3 length is 16 residues.

This clone showed up just once. The chain couples TRBV27 to TRBJ2-1, with D perhaps TRBD1 or TRBD2 (5 bases each). Trimming left V 5 bases short and J 3 bases short, with 11 bases between. Germline CDR1 reads MNHEY; CDR2 reads SMNVEV (reference sequence). This CDR3 is 14 amino acids long. Here the CDR3 reads CASSGTKNYNEQFF. CDR3 nucleotides: TGTGCCAGCAGTGGGACGAAAAACTACAATGAGCAGTTCTTC.